The next 10 T cell receptor beta chains were all read from a single sample in a study of beta chain features in type 1 diabetes. The whole isolated RNA underwent reverse transcription, so sequencing captured expressed TCRB transcripts. Sequenced by immunoSEQ multiplex PCR; TCRdb stores in-frame clones only, minus some. Counted here are 130,000 or so clones, about 9.7% occurring once; the ten biggest clones make up less than 0.85%. Sequenced input: central memory CD4+ T cells from blood. These receptor sequences come from a woman aged 40-49 years in good health.

This clone was picked up a small number of times. CDR3 nucleotides: TGTGCCATCGCTAGCGGGGGGGCAGATACGCAGTATTTT. It encodes CAIASGGADTQYF. The rearrangement uses TRBV6-5 and TRBJ2-3; 12 nucleotides align to TRBD2. The J segment lost 4 bases and the V segment lost 10 bases, leaving 3 bases of the junction unmatched. This CDR3 comprises 13 residues. Germline V gene data show CDR1 as MNHEY and CDR2 as SVGAGI.

This clone came up a few times. This chain links TRBV4-1 with TRBJ1-1; D perhaps matches TRBD1 (6 bases). Trimming cost V 4 bases and J 6 bases, with 18 bases left between them. The CDR3 totals 15 residues. Germline lookup yields CDR1 MGHRA and CDR2 YSYEKL. The CDR3 DNA follows: TGCGCCAGCAGCCCCAGGATCGACAGGTCCCCTGAAGCTTTCTTT. This translates into CASSPRIDRSPEAFF.

This clone turned up a few times. This sequence joins TRBV5-1 and TRBJ2-7, with 7 bases aligning to TRBD1. This CDR3 region has 15 residues. V dropped 4 bases and J dropped 0; count of bases not matched to a gene: 7. Germline V gene lookup returns CDR1 SGHRS and CDR2 YFSETQ. The CDR3 DNA is TGCGCCAGCAGCCCCCAGACAGGGAGCTCCTACGAGCAGTACTTC. Encoded protein: CASSPQTGSSYEQYF.

V gene TRBV25-1 combines with J gene TRBJ1-4; D unclear. The germline V gene encodes CDR1 MGHDK and CDR2 SYGVNS. V shed 9 bases and J shed 1 base, with 9 bases lying between them. The CDR3 consists of 13 residues. As DNA, the CDR3 is TGTGCCAGTACGCGGGGAACTAATGAAAAACTGTTTTTT. It codes for CASTRGTNEKLFF.

V usage is TRBV14 and J usage is TRBJ2-7; TRBD2 aligns across 11 bases. CDR1 and CDR2 from the germline V gene are SGHDN and FVKESK. V gave up 4 bases and J gave up 4 bases; unmatched junction bases: 6. The CDR3 has 15 residues. CDR3 amino acids: CASSRTTSGGYEQYF. The CDR3 DNA reads as TGTGCCAGCAGCCGTACCACTAGCGGGGGTTACGAGCAGTACTTC.

V gene TRBV19 combines with J gene TRBJ2-7; 9 positions match TRBD1. CDR1 and CDR2 from the germline V gene are LNHDA and SQIVND (reference sequence). There are 15 residues in the CDR3. The J segment lost 1 base and the V segment lost 6 bases, leaving 7 bases of the junction unmatched. This CDR3 reads CASRTGTGSSYEQYF. The CDR3 DNA sequence: TGTGCCAGTAGGACCGGGACAGGGTCGTCCTACGAGCAGTACTTC. The full variable domain, rest sourced from reference TRBV19 and TRBJ2-7, is DGGITQSPKYLFRKEGQNVTLSCEQNLNHDAMYWYRQDPGQGLRLIYYSQIVNDFQKGDIAEGYSVSREKKESFPLTVTSAQKNPTAFYLCASRTGTGSSYEQYFGPGTRLTVT.

A few counts support this clone. The chain recombines TRBV6-5 with TRBJ2-5; 11 bases align to TRBD2. The CDR3 totals 15 residues. Germline V lookup: CDR1 MNHEY, CDR2 SVGAGI. J lost 0 bases, V lost 5 bases, and 2 bases had no gene match. CDR3 protein: CASSASGGYQETQYF. The CDR3 nucleotides are TGTGCCAGCAGTGCTAGCGGGGGGTACCAAGAGACCCAGTACTTC.

V is TRBV18 and J is TRBJ1-3; D gene unclear. V gave up 0 bases and J gave up 3 bases, with 12 bases separating them. CDR3 size: 16 residues. The germline V gene encodes CDR1 KGHSH and CDR2 LQKENI. The CDR3 is CASSPPNRNSGNTIYF. In nucleotides, the CDR3 is TGTGCCAGCTCACCACCGAATCGAAACAGTGGAAACACCATATATTTT. The complete variable domain, with remaining parts taken from reference TRBV18 and TRBJ1-3, reads NAGVMQNPRHLVRRRGQEARLRCSPMKGHSHVYWYRQLPEEGLKFMVYLQKENIIDESGMPKERFSAEFPKEGPSILRIQQVVRGDSAAYFCASSPPNRNSGNTIYFGEGSWLTVV.

The J gene is TRBJ1-6, the V gene TRBV2; D perhaps matches TRBD1 (5 bases). The CDR3 is 14 amino acids. V was trimmed by 7 bases and J by 8 bases, leaving 15 bases between them. Per germline, CDR1 SNHLY and CDR2 FYNNEI. CDR3 residues: CASTVGGEYSPLHF. As DNA, the CDR3 is TGTGCCAGCACCGTGGGGGGAGAGTATTCACCCCTCCACTTT.

The chain joins TRBV9 to TRBJ1-2; 8 nucleotides match TRBD1. The germline V gene encodes CDR1 SGDLS and CDR2 YYNGEE. The junction had 8 bases not matched to a gene; V was cut back by 4 bases and J by 3 bases. CDR3 length: 15 residues. The CDR3 bases are TGTGCCAGCAGCCCCCGACAGGGGCTTGACTATGGCTACACCTTC. Translated, it gives CASSPRQGLDYGYTF.